This T cell receptor (beta chain) originates from a study of T cell responses to AZD1222 COVID-19 vaccine. Background on the study: Investigators merged groups given second doses at roughly 4 or roughly 12 weeks.

Germline V gene data show CDR1 as MDHEN and CDR2 as SYDVKM. The trim removed 8 bases at V and 0 bases at J, leaving 5 bases unmatched. The CDR3 is 15 amino acids. In regard to this clone: What it binds is unknown.

Profiling relied on immunoSEQ multiplex PCR, and the TCRdb table lists in-frame clones only, not all of them. The table lists approximately 100,000 clones, roughly 89% of them singletons. General observations from the study: Donors were mostly white British, more females; clonal diversity possibly underestimated. Samples come after the peak T cell response, not at day 14.

This TCR derives from an adult in good health. The specimen was peripheral blood, collected on day 0 of AZD1222 vaccination. This chain uses TRBV28 with TRBJ2-2, with TRBD1 identical over 8 bases. CDR3: CASRPGGPNTGELFF. CDR3 in DNA: TGTGCCAGCCGCCCAGGGGGCCCGAACACCGGGGAGCTGTTTTTT.